These T cell receptor beta chains were read from a single sample in a study of blood T cell repertoires in COVID-19. Method: immunoSEQ multiplex PCR; TCRdb's copy keeps in-frame clones and lacks some. The sample comprises approximately 290,000 clones, 65% to 85% of which are singletons, and about 15% rests with the top ten. Sequenced sample: peripheral blood. The origin of the receptors is an older person with COVID-19, enrolled during active disease. Each CDR3 is given with its conserved first and last residue. Fields, in order: V gene, clone size, D gene, J gene, CDR3 DNA, CDR3 protein. The D gene is left open where the match is weak. Size is stated for part of the rows, as once, few or many counts, or as a class when the clone is expanded.

>TRBV24-1|-|-|TRBJ2-5
TGTGCCACCAGCGGAGGTGGGATCCGGGGCCAAGAGACCCAGTACTTC
CATSGGGIRGQETQYF
>TRBV28|-|TRBD2|TRBJ2-1
TGTGCCAGCAGTTTATTTCAGGGACTAGCGGGATCCTACAATGAGCAGTTCTTC
CASSLFQGLAGSYNEQFF
>TRBV7-9|-|TRBD1|TRBJ1-1
TGTGCCAGCAGCCCGTGGACAGGGATGAACACTGAAGCTTTCTTT
CASSPWTGMNTEAFF
>TRBV2|-|TRBD2|TRBJ2-1
TGTGCCAGCAGTGGGAACGGGGGGGTGTCATGGGAGCAGTTCTTC
CASSGNGGVSWEQFF
>TRBV30|-|TRBD2|TRBJ2-1
TGTGCCTGGAGTGTACCAGAGAGGACTAGCGTGAGCTCCTACAATGAGCAGTTCTTC
CAWSVPERTSVSSYNEQFF
>TRBV15|-|TRBD2|TRBJ2-1
TGTGCCACCAGCAGAGATCGGGCGGGGGGATCCTACAATGAGCAGTTCTTC
CATSRDRAGGSYNEQFF
>TRBV2|-|TRBD2|TRBJ2-3
TGTGCCAGCAGACAAACTAGCGGGAGTGCAGATACGCAGTATTTT
CASRQTSGSADTQYF
>TRBV6-4|-|-|TRBJ2-1
TGTGCCAGCAGTGCGCACGGGGGGCCATACAATGAGCAGTTCTTC
CASSAHGGPYNEQFF
>TRBV19|-|TRBD1|TRBJ1-1
TGTGCCAGTAGTATAGGGACAGGCGCCTCTCTGAACACTGAAGCTTTCTTT
CASSIGTGASLNTEAFF
>TRBV11-1|few|TRBD1|TRBJ2-7
TGTGCCAGCAGCGAGACAGGGCCCTACGAGCAGTACTTC
CASSETGPYEQYF
>TRBV11-2|-|TRBD1|TRBJ1-5
TGTGCCAGCAGCACCCTGACAGGGGGCGACCATCAGCCCCAGCATTTT
CASSTLTGGDHQPQHF
>TRBV5-1|-|-|TRBJ2-3
TGCGCCAGCAGCAGCAAGGACAGAGGGGGTACAGATACGCAGTATTTT
CASSSKDRGGTDTQYF
>TRBV5-6|-|-|TRBJ1-5
TGTGCCAGCAGCGTCGGAGACCTCCATGGCAATCAGCCCCAGCATTTT
CASSVGDLHGNQPQHF
>TRBV29-1|once|-|TRBJ2-2
TGCAGCGCGGGCCAGGGTGGGAACACCGGGGAGCTGTTTTTT
CSAGQGGNTGELFF
>TRBV4-3|-|TRBD2|TRBJ2-3
TGCGCCAGCAGCCAATCGAGAGATCGGGCGGGAGGGCTAACGCAGTATTTT
CASSQSRDRAGGLTQYF
>TRBV7-2|few|-|TRBJ2-7
TGTGCCAGCAGCTTAGAAGCGGGTTACGAGCAGTACTTC
CASSLEAGYEQYF
>TRBV4-2|once|-|TRBJ1-4
TGTGCCAGCAGCCAAGATCGGTGGGGCGGGAGTACTAATGAAAAACTGTTTTTT
CASSQDRWGGSTNEKLFF
>TRBV6-2/TRBV6-3|-|TRBD2|TRBJ2-1
TGTGCCAGCAGCGAGGGACTAGCGGCCTACAATGAGCAGTTCTTC
CASSEGLAAYNEQFF
>TRBV30|-|-|TRBJ1-5
TGTGCCTGGAGTGAATTAAGCAATCAGCCCCAGCATTTT
CAWSELSNQPQHF
>TRBV11-3|-|TRBD1|TRBJ2-5
TGTGCCAGCAGCTTAGGGATTTCAGGGGGCGCAGAGACCCAGTACTTC
CASSLGISGGAETQYF
>TRBV5-1|-|-|TRBJ1-1
TGCGCCAGCAGCTTGGCGACAGGGAACACTGAAGCTTTCTTT
CASSLATGNTEAFF
>TRBV6-5|-|-|TRBJ2-6
TGTGCCAGCAGTTACTTGGCACCGGGGGCCAACGTCCTGACTTTC
CASSYLAPGANVLTF
>TRBV7-8|-|TRBD2|TRBJ2-3
TGTGCCAGCAGCTTAGCGCCGGGACTAGCGGGGGGGTCGGCAGATACGCAGTATTTT
CASSLAPGLAGGSADTQYF
>TRBV27|-|TRBD1|TRBJ1-1
TGTGCCAGCAGTACCCGGACAGGGGGCGCGTATGGTGAAGCTTTCTTT
CASSTRTGGAYGEAFF
>TRBV3-1/TRBV3-2|-|-|TRBJ2-7
TGTGCCAGCAGCCCCATTCGCCTTACTAGCAACCGGGGCGAGCAGTACTTC
CASSPIRLTSNRGEQYF
>TRBV19|-|-|TRBJ2-2
TGTGCCAGCCAATTGGGGGGAGCGAACACCGGGGAGCTGTTTTTT
CASQLGGANTGELFF
>TRBV14|-|-|TRBJ1-2
TGTGCCAGCAGCCAAGAGGTTAGCTATGGCTACACCTTC
CASSQEVSYGYTF
>TRBV6-2/TRBV6-3|-|-|TRBJ2-7
TGTGCCAGCAGTAACATCTACGAGCAGTACTTC
CASSNIYEQYF
>TRBV27|-|-|TRBJ2-7
TGTGCCAGCAGTTTTCGCCGCGGAGGGAGAAACTACGAGCAGTACTTC
CASSFRRGGRNYEQYF